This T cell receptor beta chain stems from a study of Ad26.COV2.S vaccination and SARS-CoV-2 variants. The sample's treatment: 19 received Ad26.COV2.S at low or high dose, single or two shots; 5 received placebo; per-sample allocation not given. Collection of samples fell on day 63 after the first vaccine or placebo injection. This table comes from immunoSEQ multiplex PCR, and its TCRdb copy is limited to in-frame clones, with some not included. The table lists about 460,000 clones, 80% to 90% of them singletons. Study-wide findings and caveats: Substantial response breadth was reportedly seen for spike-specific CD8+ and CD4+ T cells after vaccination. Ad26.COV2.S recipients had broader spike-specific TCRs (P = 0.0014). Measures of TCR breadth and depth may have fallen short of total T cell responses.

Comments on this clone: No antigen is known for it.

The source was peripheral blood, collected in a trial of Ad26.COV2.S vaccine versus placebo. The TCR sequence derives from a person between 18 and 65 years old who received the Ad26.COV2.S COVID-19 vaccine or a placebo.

The CDR3 sequence: CASSQGTWEDEKLFF. CDR3 bases: TGCGCCAGCAGCCAAGGGACTTGGGAGGATGAAAAACTGTTTTTT. The chain links TRBV4-3 to TRBJ1-4, with unresolved D. There are 15 residues in the CDR3. Between the trimmed V and J ends, which lost 1 base and 6 bases, there was a span of 12 bases. The germline V gene has CDR1 LGHNA and CDR2 YSLEER.